This T cell receptor (beta chain) was recovered during a study of blood T cell repertoires in COVID-19. Assay: immunoSEQ multiplex PCR; the TCRdb copy retains only in-frame clones and omits some. This sample has fewer than 85,000 clones, with 88% found just once. The germline CDR1 and CDR2 sequences are MNHEY and SVGAGI. With V trimmed by 4 bases and J by 3 bases, 7 bases remained unmatched. The CDR3 length is 16 residues. V and J are TRBV6-5 and TRBJ1-1, with TRBD1 identical over 11 bases. The source of this sequence is a human donor in a cohort sampled during active COVID-19. The sequencing input was peripheral blood. The CDR3 region is CASSSRDRGTHTEAFF. CDR3 nucleotides: TGTGCCAGCAGTTCCCGGGACAGGGGGACCCACACTGAAGCTTTCTTT.